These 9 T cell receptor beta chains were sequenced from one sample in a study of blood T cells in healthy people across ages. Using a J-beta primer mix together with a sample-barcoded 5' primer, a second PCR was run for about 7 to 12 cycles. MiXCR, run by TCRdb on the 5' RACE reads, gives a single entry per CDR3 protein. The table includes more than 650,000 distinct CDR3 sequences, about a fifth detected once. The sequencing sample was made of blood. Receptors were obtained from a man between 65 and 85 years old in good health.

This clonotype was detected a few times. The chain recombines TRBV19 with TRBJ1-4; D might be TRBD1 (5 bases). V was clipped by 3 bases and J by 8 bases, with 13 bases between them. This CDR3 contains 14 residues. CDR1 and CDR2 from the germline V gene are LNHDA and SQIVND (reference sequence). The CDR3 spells CASSMVRVGEKLFF. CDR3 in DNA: TGTGCCAGTAGTATGGTCAGGGTGGGGGAAAAACTGTTTTTT.

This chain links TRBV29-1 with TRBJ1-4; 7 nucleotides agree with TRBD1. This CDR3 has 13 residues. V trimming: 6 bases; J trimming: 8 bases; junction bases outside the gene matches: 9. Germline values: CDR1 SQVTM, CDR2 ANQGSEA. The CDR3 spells CSVYAGGGEKLFF. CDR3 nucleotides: TGCAGCGTCTACGCAGGGGGAGGGGAAAAACTGTTTTTT.

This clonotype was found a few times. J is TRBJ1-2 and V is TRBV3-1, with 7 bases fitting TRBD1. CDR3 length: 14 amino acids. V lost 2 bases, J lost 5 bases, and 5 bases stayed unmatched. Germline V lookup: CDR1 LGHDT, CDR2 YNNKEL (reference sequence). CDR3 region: CASSQTGTEYGYTF. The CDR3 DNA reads TGTGCCAGCAGCCAAACCGGGACAGAATATGGCTACACCTTC.

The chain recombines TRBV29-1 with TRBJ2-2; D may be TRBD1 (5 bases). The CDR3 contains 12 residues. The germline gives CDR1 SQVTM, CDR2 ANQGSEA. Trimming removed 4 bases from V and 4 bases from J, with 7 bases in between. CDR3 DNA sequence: TGCAGCGTTGGACAGAGCACCGGGGAGCTGTTTTTT. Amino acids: CSVGQSTGELFF.

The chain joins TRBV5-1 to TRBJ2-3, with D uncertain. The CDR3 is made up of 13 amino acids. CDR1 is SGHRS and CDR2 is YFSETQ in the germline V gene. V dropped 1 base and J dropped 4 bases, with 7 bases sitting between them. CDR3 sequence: CASSLSFADTQYF. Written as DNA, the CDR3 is TGCGCCAGCAGCTTGAGTTTCGCAGATACGCAGTATTTT.

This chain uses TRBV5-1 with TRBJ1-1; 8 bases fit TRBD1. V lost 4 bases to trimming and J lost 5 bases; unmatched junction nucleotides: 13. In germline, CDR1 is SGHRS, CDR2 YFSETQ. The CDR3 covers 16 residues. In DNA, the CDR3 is TGCGCCAGCAGCCCCCGACTAACAGGGGGGGAGACTGAAGCTTTCTTT. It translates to CASSPRLTGGETEAFF.

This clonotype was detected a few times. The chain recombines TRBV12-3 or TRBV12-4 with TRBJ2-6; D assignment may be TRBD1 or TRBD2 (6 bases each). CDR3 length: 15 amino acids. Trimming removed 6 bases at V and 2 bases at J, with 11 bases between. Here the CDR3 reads CASRKGGTGANVLTF. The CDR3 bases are TGTGCCAGCAGGAAGGGGGGCACTGGGGCCAACGTCCTGACTTTC.

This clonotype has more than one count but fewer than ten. The CDR3 DNA sequence: TGCAGTGCTAGAGGTGGAGGTGGGGCCACTGAAGCTTTCTTT. Protein product: CSARGGGGATEAFF. The rearrangement joins TRBV20-1 to TRBJ1-1, with D possibly being TRBD1 (5 bases). Germline loops: CDR1 DFQATT, CDR2 SNEGSKA (reference sequence). The CDR3 has 14 residues. The V and J ends lost 1 base and 4 bases respectively, with 13 bases between them.

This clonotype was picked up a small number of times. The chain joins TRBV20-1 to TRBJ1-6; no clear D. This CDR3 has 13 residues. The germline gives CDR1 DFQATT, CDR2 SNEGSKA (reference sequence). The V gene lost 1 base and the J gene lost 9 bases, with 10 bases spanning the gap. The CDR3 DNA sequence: TGCAGTGCTAGAGGCCGGTCGGGTTCACCCCTCCACTTT. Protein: CSARGRSGSPLHF.